This is a list of T cell receptor beta chains from one sample in a study of T cell responses to AZD1222 COVID-19 vaccine. The repertoire was sequenced with immunoSEQ multiplex PCR; TCRdb's copy has only in-frame clones and lacks some. Here the sample spans roughly 78,000 clones, roughly 85% being singletons. This sample comprised peripheral blood, obtained on day 0 of AZD1222 vaccination. The receptor source for this set is an adult in good health. Each CDR3 is given without its conserved first and last residue. Some rows mark clone size as missing; the rest say once, few, many or name a class of expanded clone.

V,size,J,CDR3
TRBV12-3/TRBV12-4,NA,TRBJ1-2,ASSGNSPGYT
TRBV27,NA,TRBJ2-3,ASSLRGTPSDTQY
TRBV27,NA,TRBJ1-2,ASSRTGTVLNYGYT
TRBV6-5,NA,TRBJ2-5,ASSPGRIQETQY
TRBV12-3/TRBV12-4,once,TRBJ1-2,ASSFDQNYGYT
TRBV3-1/TRBV3-2,NA,TRBJ1-4,ASSQDREKLF
TRBV25-1,once,TRBJ1-4,ASSEGGNEKLF
TRBV7-9,NA,TRBJ2-5,ASSEPEGAWQETQY
TRBV2,NA,TRBJ2-5,ASSVESGDRETQY
TRBV3-1/TRBV3-2,NA,TRBJ1-1,ASSQYIGKNTEAF
TRBV4-3,NA,TRBJ1-1,ASSQVRMNTEAF
TRBV7-6,NA,TRBJ2-1,ASSLVAGGLLSYNEQF
TRBV19,once,TRBJ1-1,ASSMGQAEAF
TRBV5-6,NA,TRBJ2-7,ASSRDRGTTEQY
TRBV24-1,NA,TRBJ2-1,ATSDSPGTGISYNEQF
TRBV10-3,NA,TRBJ1-2,AIRQGSSNYGYT
TRBV13,few,TRBJ2-7,ASSEGLAGGPSYEQY
TRBV15,NA,TRBJ2-5,ATSRDPTSGGRGQETQY
TRBV7-2,once,TRBJ1-2,ASSLTTTGDGFGYT
TRBV19,NA,TRBJ1-4,ASTTGTGANEKLF
TRBV7-6,NA,TRBJ2-4,ASSGPGQGTNIQY
TRBV9,NA,TRBJ2-7,ASSVGLDDEQY
TRBV5-4,NA,TRBJ1-4,ASSGPGQANEKLF
TRBV10-3,NA,TRBJ2-1,AISEKSGTADNEQF
TRBV9,once,TRBJ1-2,ASTATLMGYGYT
TRBV9,NA,TRBJ1-2,ASSDSRTGPSGGYT
TRBV12-3/TRBV12-4,NA,TRBJ1-1,ASSPTGPTEAF